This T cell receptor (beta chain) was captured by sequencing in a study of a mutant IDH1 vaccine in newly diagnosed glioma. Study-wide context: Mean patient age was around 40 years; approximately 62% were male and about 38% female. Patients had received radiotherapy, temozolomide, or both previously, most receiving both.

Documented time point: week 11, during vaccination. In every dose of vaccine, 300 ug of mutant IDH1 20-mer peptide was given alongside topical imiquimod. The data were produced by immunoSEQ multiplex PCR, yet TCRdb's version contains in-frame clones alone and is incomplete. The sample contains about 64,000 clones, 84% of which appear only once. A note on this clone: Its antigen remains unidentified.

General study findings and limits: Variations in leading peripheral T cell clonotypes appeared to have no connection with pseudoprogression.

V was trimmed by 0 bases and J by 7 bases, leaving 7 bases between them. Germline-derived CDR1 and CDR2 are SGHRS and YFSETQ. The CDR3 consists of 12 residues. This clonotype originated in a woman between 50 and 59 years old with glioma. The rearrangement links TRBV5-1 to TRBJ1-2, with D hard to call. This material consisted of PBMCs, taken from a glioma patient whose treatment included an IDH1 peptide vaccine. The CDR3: CASSLDASGYTF. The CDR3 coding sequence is TGCGCCAGCAGCTTGGACGCCAGTGGCTACACCTTC.